This section outlines one T cell receptor (beta chain) sequence together with its context. Its specificity is unknown. These data come from a study of cytomegalovirus exposure and HLA in healthy donors. Study-wide points: Reportedly, cytomegalovirus status was diagnosed with high sensitivity and specificity. The authors enumerated over 150 TCR beta chains as linked to cytomegalovirus.

Trimming left V 5 bases short and J 3 bases short, with 16 bases between. The CDR3 totals 15 residues. Germline CDR1 and CDR2: MNHEY and SVGAGI. Data came from immunoSEQ multiplex PCR; TCRdb stores just in-frame clones and leaves some out. The table lists some 170,000 clones, approximately 87% of them singletons, with approximately 5% in the top ten. The donors were part of the validation cohort of roughly 130 subjects. That cohort was separate from the first cohort, which comprised 500 to 850 subjects. The rearrangement joins TRBV6-5 to TRBJ2-5; no definite D call. This TCR was recovered from a woman aged 25 to 39 in good health and CMV-seronegative. The sequenced sample consisted of PBMCs. The CDR3 sequence: CASSTEKDGEETQYF. CDR3 nucleotides: TGTGCCAGCAGTACAGAAAAGGACGGTGAAGAGACCCAGTACTTC.